Here is one TCR beta chain with its context. Its antigen is unidentified. Susac syndrome patients met recently defined diagnostic criteria for definite or probable disease. This record comes from a study of CD8 T cells in Susac syndrome. The study's findings and limits: In Susac syndrome, the CD4+ T cell repertoires did not show clonal expansion.

V lost 3 bases and J lost 9, with 12 bases in between. Germline assignment: CDR1 MDHEN and CDR2 SYDVKM. The CDR3 sequence is 12 residues long. RNA in amounts of about 0.45 to 1 ug was reverse transcribed with random hexamers. TCRdb recomputed calls from the immunoSEQ multiplex PCR reads with MiXCR, one row per CDR3 protein. The sample has around 110,000 distinct CDR3 sequences, just over 95% seen once. This receptor was taken from a human donor with Susac syndrome. J is TRBJ2-7 and V is TRBV28, with D perhaps matching TRBD1 (5 bases). The source material was CD4+ T cells from PBMCs. The CDR3 reads CASSFPGLVQYF. The CDR3, as DNA: TGTGCCAGCAGTTTCCCAGGGTTGGTGCAGTACTTC.